This TCR beta chain was obtained from a study of blood T cell repertoires in COVID-19. For the study at large: COVID-19 samples, acute and convalescent, were from the United States, Italy and Spain.

TCRdb keeps only in-frame clones here, not all; method: immunoSEQ multiplex PCR. This sample carries 200,000 or so clones, roughly nine tenths of them seen once, and the ten largest clones take 0.65% to 0.95%. With 7 bases removed from V and 4 bases from J, the gap between germline ends came to 11 bases. CDR1 and CDR2 from the germline V gene are SGHAT and FQNNGV. CDR3 length: 13 amino acids. This chain uses TRBV11-2 with TRBJ1-3; tentative D call: TRBD1 (6 bases). The source is a woman aged 65 to 85 with acute or convalescent COVID-19. Sample: peripheral blood. CDR3 amino acids: CASTPTGGNTIYF. In nucleotides, the CDR3 is TGTGCCAGCACGCCGACAGGCGGAAACACCATATATTTT.